What follows is one T cell receptor (beta chain) and its context. Its antigen is as yet unknown. The data stem from a study of OX40 agonist ivuxolimab in advanced cancers. Study-wide results and limits: Researchers report that CD8+ T cells had, on average, more expanded clones than CD4+.

This CDR3 has 11 residues. Between the trimmed V and J ends, which lost 5 bases and 6 bases, there was a span of 8 bases. The germline CDR1 and CDR2 sequences are DFQATT and SNEGSKA (reference sequence). The protocol was immunoSEQ multiplex PCR, while the TCRdb copy is restricted to in-frame clones and leaves out a portion. The table includes fewer than 55,000 clones, around 80% detected once. Blood draws occurred at baseline, cycle 4 day 1, and cycle 7 day 1. The V gene is TRBV20-1, the J gene TRBJ2-1; D is ambiguous. This material consisted of CD4+ or CD8+ T cells sorted from blood, taken in a trial of the OX40 agonist ivuxolimab. The clonotype originates from an adult with an advanced solid tumor such as melanoma, head and neck, liver or kidney cancer. In DNA, the CDR3 is TGCAGTGCTCTCCGTAGCAATGAGCAGTTCTTC. Its protein product is CSALRSNEQFF.